A single sample gave rise to the 30 T cell receptor beta chains below, sequenced in a study of cytomegalovirus exposure and HLA in healthy donors. Researchers ran the PCR with 60 Vbeta and 13 Jbeta primers. This table comes from immunoSEQ multiplex PCR, and its TCRdb copy is limited to in-frame clones, with some not included. The repertoire holds 100,000 to 150,000 clones, roughly 78% seen once, with 7.5% to 9.5% in the top ten. Sequencing was carried out using PBMCs. Every receptor here comes from a man aged 25-45 years in good health and CMV-seropositive.

The chain links TRBV11-2 to TRBJ2-1, with D uncertain. This CDR3 is built from 12 residues. The ends were cut back, 6 bases at V and 8 bases at J, with 11 bases in the middle. Germline V gene data show CDR1 as SGHAT and CDR2 as FQNNGV. This CDR3 reads CASSPSRDEQFF. DNA of the CDR3: TGTGCCAGCAGTCCAAGCCGGGATGAGCAGTTCTTC.

The sample holds a few counts of this clone. The chain has TRBV30 and TRBJ2-1; TRBD2 might be the D (7 bases). CDR3 length: 17 amino acids. The ends were cut back, 1 base at V and 8 bases at J, with 24 bases in the middle. CDR1 is GTSNPN and CDR2 is SVGIG in the germline V gene (reference sequence). Here the CDR3 reads CAWSDPGGPSGRDEQFF. DNA for the CDR3: TGTGCCTGGAGTGACCCGGGGGGCCCTTCTGGGCGGGATGAGCAGTTCTTC. The complete variable domain, with remaining parts taken from reference TRBV30 and TRBJ2-1, reads SQTIHQWPATLVQPVGSPLSLECTVEGTSNPNLYWYRQAAGRGLQLLFYSVGIGQISSEVPQNLSASRPQDRQFILSSKKLLLSDSGFYLCAWSDPGGPSGRDEQFFGPGTRLTVL.

V is TRBV28 and J is TRBJ2-1; 7 nucleotides match TRBD2. Trimming cost V 2 bases and J 8 bases; bases outside gene matches: 12. CDR3 length: 16 residues. CDR1 MDHEN and CDR2 SYDVKM come from the germline V gene. CDR3 sequence (DNA): TGTGCCAGCAGTTTAAGGAGGCTAGCGGACTCGGATGAGCAGTTCTTC. This sequence encodes CASSLRRLADSDEQFF.

The genes are TRBV15 and TRBJ2-5; TRBD2 is a possible D gene (7 bases). V was clipped by 9 bases and J by 4 bases, with 21 bases between them. From germline, CDR1 is LNHNV and CDR2 YYDKDF (reference sequence). The CDR3 is 15 amino acids. CDR3 sequence: CATRPDGGPPETQYF. The CDR3 DNA reads TGTGCCACTCGTCCGGACGGGGGGCCCCCAGAGACCCAGTACTTC.

This clone is a singleton in its sample. This chain's CDR3 is CASMSGDVGNSPLHF. CDR3 sequence (DNA): TGTGCCAGTATGAGCGGGGACGTTGGTAATTCACCCCTCCACTTT. The chain uses TRBV19 and TRBJ1-6; tentative D call: TRBD1 (5 bases). Germline V lookup: CDR1 LNHDA, CDR2 SQIVND (reference sequence). There are 15 residues in the CDR3. V was trimmed by 7 bases and J by 6 bases, leaving 16 bases between them. The full variable domain, in which reference TRBV19 and TRBJ1-6 provide the parts outside the CDR3, is DGGITQSPKYLFRKEGQNVTLSCEQNLNHDAMYWYRQDPGQGLRLIYYSQIVNDFQKGDIAEGYSVSREKKESFPLTVTSAQKNPTAFYLCASMSGDVGNSPLHFGNGTRLTVT.

The chain is built from TRBV4-1 and TRBJ2-7; TRBD1 matches at 11 bases. The CDR3 spans 20 residues. The V segment lost 4 bases and the J segment 3 bases; nucleotides outside the gene matches: 20. CDR1 is MGHRA, CDR2 YSYEKL, per germline. The CDR3 protein is CASSLSSWTGGPSSFYEQYF. CDR3 coding DNA: TGCGCCAGCAGCCTTTCCAGTTGGACAGGGGGCCCAAGTTCTTTCTACGAGCAGTACTTC.

V and J are TRBV7-6 and TRBJ2-5; perhaps TRBD2 as D (5 bases). There are 13 residues in the CDR3. Germline CDR1 is SGHVS and CDR2 is FNYEAQ. Trimming pared 4 bases from V and 8 bases from J, leaving 14 bases between. CDR3: CASSSDWGETQYF. In DNA form, the CDR3 reads TGTGCCAGCAGCTCAGATTGGGGAGAAACCCAGTACTTC.

This sequence joins TRBV19 and TRBJ1-6; 11 bases match TRBD1. Germline loops: CDR1 LNHDA, CDR2 SQIVND (reference sequence). With V trimmed by 6 bases and J by 7 bases, 17 bases remained unmatched. The CDR3 is 19 amino acids. The CDR3 sequence is CASSQYQGTGGHKNSPLHF. The DNA of the CDR3 is TGTGCCAGTAGCCAATACCAGGGGACAGGGGGACACAAGAATTCACCCCTCCACTTT.

This clone was detected many times. J is TRBJ1-1 and V is TRBV2, with a possible D match to TRBD1 (6 bases). Per germline, CDR1 SNHLY and CDR2 FYNNEI. The V end was cut by 5 bases, the J end by 3 bases, with 10 bases between. The CDR3 length is 13 residues. CDR3 sequence (DNA): TGTGCCAGCAGTCAATACAGGGACACTGAAGCTTTCTTT. Translation: CASSQYRDTEAFF.

The rearrangement joins TRBV19 to TRBJ1-5; D is unresolved. This CDR3 has 12 amino acids. Germline CDR1 and CDR2: LNHDA and SQIVND (reference sequence). Trimming removed 3 bases from V and 4 bases from J, with 4 bases in between. The DNA for the CDR3 is TGTGCCAGTAGTATCCAGAATCAGCCCCAGCATTTT. Translation: CASSIQNQPQHF. Using reference TRBV19 and TRBJ1-5 for the parts outside the CDR3, the full variable domain is DGGITQSPKYLFRKEGQNVTLSCEQNLNHDAMYWYRQDPGQGLRLIYYSQIVNDFQKGDIAEGYSVSREKKESFPLTVTSAQKNPTAFYLCASSIQNQPQHFGDGTRLSIL.

The gene calls are TRBV2 and TRBJ2-3; 8 bases map to TRBD2. This CDR3 is built from 14 residues. V lost 7 bases and J lost 1; bases outside the gene matches: 4. Looked up from germline, CDR1 is SNHLY and CDR2 is FYNNEI. This CDR3 reads CASKDSGGTDTQYF. For the CDR3, the DNA is TGTGCCAGCAAGGATAGCGGGGGCACAGATACGCAGTATTTT.

This clone was counted a few times. The chain joins TRBV27 to TRBJ2-7; a weak D match, TRBD1 (6 bases). Between the trimmed V and J ends, which lost 6 bases and 3 bases, there was a span of 15 bases. The CDR3 extends over 14 amino acids. CDR1 is MNHEY and CDR2 is SMNVEV in the germline V gene (reference sequence). In DNA, the CDR3 is TGTGCCAGCAGAAACAGGGCCTCTCTCTACGAGCAGTACTTC. It codes for CASRNRASLYEQYF.

This clone was observed a few times. The rearrangement uses TRBV7-9 and TRBJ2-7; tentatively, D is TRBD1 (5 bases). This CDR3 contains 14 residues. Germline V gene lookup returns CDR1 SEHNR and CDR2 FQNEAQ (reference sequence). Trimming took off 5 bases at V and 2 bases at J, with 13 bases between the two ends. CDR3 protein: CASSLQVAPYEQYF. CDR3 bases: TGTGCCAGCAGCCTACAGGTAGCCCCCTACGAGCAGTACTTC.

The chain carries TRBV10-1 and TRBJ2-5, with 10 bases lining up with TRBD2. The CDR3 has 16 residues. V was pared by 1 base and J by 4 bases, with 6 bases of the junction left unmatched. From germline, CDR1 is WNHNN and CDR2 SYGVQD (reference sequence). CDR3 sequence: CASSEFSGGARETQYF. DNA of the CDR3: TGCGCCAGCAGTGAGTTCAGCGGGGGGGCCCGAGAGACCCAGTACTTC.

This chain uses TRBV5-1 with TRBJ2-1, with 7 nucleotides matching TRBD1. Germline CDR1 and CDR2: SGHRS and YFSETQ. The CDR3 covers 16 residues. The V segment lost 3 bases and the J segment 2 bases; nucleotides outside the gene matches: 8. CDR3 sequence (DNA): TGCGCCAGCAGCTATACAGGGGTAGGGGCCTACAATGAGCAGTTCTTC. Its translation: CASSYTGVGAYNEQFF.

The chain combines TRBV7-6 with TRBJ2-7; tentative D call: TRBD1 (5 bases). V was clipped by 4 bases and J by 0 bases, with 7 bases between them. The CDR3 totals 13 residues. Germline-derived CDR1 and CDR2 are SGHVS and FNYEAQ. The CDR3 reads CASSYRSSYEQYF. CDR3 coding DNA: TGTGCCAGCAGCTACAGGAGCTCCTACGAGCAGTACTTC.

This chain's CDR3 is CASKNGQNTEAFF. CDR3 coding DNA: TGTGCCAGTAAAAACGGACAGAACACTGAAGCTTTCTTT. The genes are TRBV19 and TRBJ1-1; D is possibly TRBD1 (5 bases). The CDR3 has 13 amino acids. The V end was cut by 7 bases, the J end by 1 base, with 10 bases between. CDR1 is LNHDA and CDR2 is SQIVND in the germline V gene (reference sequence).

The genes are TRBV5-1 and TRBJ2-1, with 10 nucleotides matching TRBD2. J lost 4 bases, V lost 3 bases, and 7 bases had no gene match. Germline assignment: CDR1 SGHRS and CDR2 YFSETQ. This CDR3 contains 16 residues. The CDR3 sequence is CASSSRTSGPYNEQFF. CDR3 nucleotide sequence: TGCGCCAGCAGCTCTAGGACTAGCGGCCCTTACAATGAGCAGTTCTTC.

V and J are TRBV5-1 and TRBJ2-1; 12 bases fit TRBD2. J gave up 4 bases and V 4 bases, and 3 bases lay outside the gene matches. CDR1 is SGHRS, CDR2 YFSETQ, per germline. The CDR3 extends over 15 amino acids. The CDR3 loop is CASSTTSGGYNEQFF. The CDR3 bases are TGCGCCAGCAGCACCACTAGCGGGGGGTACAATGAGCAGTTCTTC.

CDR3 amino acids: CASSLTGRYNEQFF. The CDR3 DNA is TGTGCCAGCAGCTTAACGGGGCGCTACAATGAGCAGTTCTTC. The chain joins TRBV7-3 to TRBJ2-1; D might be TRBD1 (5 bases). This CDR3 has 14 residues. The ends were cut back, 0 bases at V and 3 bases at J, with 6 bases in the middle. Germline-derived CDR1 and CDR2 are SGHTA and FQGTGA.

The rearrangement joins TRBV6-1 to TRBJ1-6, with 8 nucleotides matching TRBD1. Per germline, CDR1 MNHNS and CDR2 SASEGT. The CDR3 is 13 residues long. Losses at the gene ends were 7 bases for V and 9 bases for J; bases not matched to a gene: 5. CDR3 amino acids: CASKRTGSSPLHF. The CDR3 nucleotides are TGTGCCAGCAAGAGGACAGGGAGTTCACCCCTCCACTTT.

The V and J genes are TRBV9 and TRBJ1-6, with 10 bases that match TRBD1. Trimming at V came to 3 bases and at J to 0 bases, leaving 3 bases not matched to a gene. The CDR3 is 17 amino acids. Germline CDR1 is SGDLS and CDR2 is YYNGEE. The chain's CDR3 is CASSGRTGGSYNSPLHF. DNA of the CDR3: TGTGCCAGCAGCGGACGGACAGGGGGCTCCTATAATTCACCCCTCCACTTT.

This clone was seen a single time. This rearrangement joins TRBV13 to TRBJ2-3; maybe TRBD2 (6 bases). With 4 bases removed from V and 0 bases from J, the gap between germline ends came to 8 bases. This CDR3 is 14 amino acids long. Germline CDR1 is PRHDT and CDR2 is FYEKMQ (reference sequence). CDR3 loop: CASSSGTSTDTQYF. The CDR3 DNA is TGTGCCAGCAGCTCCGGGACTAGCACAGATACGCAGTATTTT.

This clone was counted only a few times. The chain employs TRBV6-1 and TRBJ1-2; TRBD1 might be the D (5 bases). Germline V CDR1 and CDR2: MNHNS, SASEGT. Trimming stripped 6 bases from V and 2 bases from J, with 13 bases between. CDR3 length: 14 amino acids. In DNA, the CDR3 is TGTGCCAGCAGGGAGCCCGACAGAAACTATGGCTACACCTTC. It translates to CASREPDRNYGYTF.

This CDR3 is CASSFGTGEGYTF. The CDR3 nucleotides read TGCGCCAGCAGCTTCGGGACAGGGGAAGGCTACACCTTC. This sequence joins TRBV5-1 and TRBJ1-2, with TRBD1 matching over 10 bases. This CDR3 comprises 13 residues. CDR1 is SGHRS and CDR2 is YFSETQ in the germline V gene. J lost 8 bases, V lost 2 bases, and 3 bases had no gene match.

The chain combines TRBV19 with TRBJ2-5; D may be TRBD1 (6 bases). CDR3 size: 13 residues. Germline V CDR1 and CDR2: LNHDA, SQIVND (reference sequence). V gave up 7 bases and J gave up 7 bases, with 16 bases separating them. The CDR3, as DNA: TGTGCCAGTACCTCCACCGGGACACGGACCCAGTACTTC. It yields the protein CASTSTGTRTQYF.

This clone was observed a single time. This CDR3 reads CASSYSTGGTNEKLFF. As DNA, the CDR3 is TGTGCCAGCAGTTACTCGACAGGAGGAACTAATGAAAAACTGTTTTTT. The chain employs TRBV6-6 and TRBJ1-4; a weak D match, TRBD1 (6 bases). Germline V lookup: CDR1 MNHNY, CDR2 SVGAGI (reference sequence). Trimming took off 0 bases at V and 1 base at J, with 9 bases between the two ends. The length of the CDR3 is 16 residues.

The rearrangement uses TRBV28 and TRBJ2-7; 8 bases line up with TRBD1. The CDR3 runs to 14 residues. Germline V gene sequence: CDR1 MDHEN, CDR2 SYDVKM. V was pared by 2 bases and J by 6 bases, with 6 bases of the junction left unmatched. The CDR3 protein is CASSLGQGAFEQYF. In DNA, the CDR3 is TGTGCCAGCAGTTTAGGGCAGGGGGCTTTCGAGCAGTACTTC. Variable domain in full (rest from reference TRBV28 and TRBJ2-7): DVKVTQSSRYLVKRTGEKVFLECVQDMDHENMFWYRQDPGLGLRLIYFSYDVKMKEKGDIPEGYSVSREKKERFSLILESASTNQTSMYLCASSLGQGAFEQYFGPGTRLTVT.

The chain links TRBV19 to TRBJ1-2, with D possibly being TRBD1 (5 bases). Trimming stripped 5 bases from V and 5 bases from J, with 12 bases between. The germline V gene has CDR1 LNHDA and CDR2 SQIVND (reference sequence). The CDR3 spans 13 residues. The CDR3 DNA follows: TGTGCCAGTAGTGGCCGGGGGATTTATGGCTACACCTTC. Translated: CASSGRGIYGYTF.

This clone has a handful of counts. The gene calls are TRBV6-1 and TRBJ2-3; TRBD2 is a possible D gene (6 bases). CDR1 MNHNS and CDR2 SASEGT come from the germline V gene. V shed 6 bases and J shed 2 bases, with 6 bases lying between them. The CDR3 contains 12 residues. Here the CDR3 reads CASRRDTDTQYF. The CDR3 DNA reads TGTGCCAGCAGGCGGGACACAGATACGCAGTATTTT.